These 18 T cell receptor beta chains were all obtained from the same sample, sequenced in a study of radiotherapy plus CTLA-4 blockade in lung cancer. Produced via immunoSEQ multiplex PCR; TCRdb's table is partial and in-frame only. The table includes under 65,000 clones, approximately 82% detected once. The material was peripheral blood, obtained from a patient treated with radiotherapy plus ipilimumab. Receptor source: a human donor with non-small cell lung cancer whose response to radiotherapy plus ipilimumab could not be evaluated.

V gene TRBV6-1 combines with J gene TRBJ1-1, with D hard to call. The CDR3 runs to 15 residues. The V gene lost 5 bases and the J gene lost 1 base, with 14 bases spanning the gap. From germline, CDR1 is MNHNS and CDR2 SASEGT. CDR3 sequence reads: CASSRYVRGNTEAFF. The CDR3 bases are TGTGCCAGCAGTCGATACGTGCGGGGGAACACTGAAGCTTTCTTT.

The CDR3 sequence: CASSVNPPGGANVLTF. The CDR3 bases are TGTGCCAGCAGCGTAAATCCCCCGGGGGGGGCCAACGTCCTGACTTTC. This chain joins TRBV9 and TRBJ2-6, with TRBD2 as a possible D gene (5 bases). The CDR3 totals 16 residues. Germline CDR1 is SGDLS and CDR2 is YYNGEE. The ends were cut back, 1 base at V and 4 bases at J, with 12 bases in the middle.

The V and J genes are TRBV4-3 and TRBJ1-3; D gene ambiguous. CDR1 LGHNA and CDR2 YSLEER come from the germline V gene. The CDR3 extends over 15 amino acids. V dropped 4 bases and J dropped 0 bases, with 10 bases sitting between them. CDR3 nucleotides: TGCGCCAGCAGCCCAGGTGGTAACTCTGGAAACACCATATATTTT. It codes for CASSPGGNSGNTIYF.

V is TRBV7-9 and J is TRBJ1-1; TRBD1 matches at 9 bases. V shed 3 bases and J 3 bases; nucleotides not matched to a gene: 2. CDR3 size: 14 residues. CDR1 and CDR2 from the germline V gene are SEHNR and FQNEAQ (reference sequence). CDR3 protein: CASSFRTGDTEAFF. As DNA, the CDR3 is TGTGCCAGCAGCTTCCGGACAGGGGACACTGAAGCTTTCTTT.

The gene calls are TRBV7-9 and TRBJ2-2, with TRBD2 matching 8 bases. This CDR3 region has 13 residues. Trimming at V came to 8 bases and at J to 4 bases, leaving 3 bases not matched to a gene. CDR1 SEHNR and CDR2 FQNEAQ come from the germline V gene (reference sequence). CDR3 sequence: CASVGRGTGELFF. DNA for the CDR3: TGTGCCAGCGTCGGGAGGGGCACCGGGGAGCTGTTTTTT.

The rearrangement uses TRBV28 and TRBJ1-5, with D perhaps matching TRBD1 (5 bases). CDR1 and CDR2 (germline): MDHEN, SYDVKM. V was clipped by 2 bases and J by 1 base, with 24 bases between them. The CDR3 is 20 residues long. The CDR3, as DNA: TGTGCCAGCAGTTTAGTGGGATTGAGGCAGGGAGGGAAAAGCAATCAGCCCCAGCATTTT. Its translation is CASSLVGLRQGGKSNQPQHF. Full variable domain (remainder filled in from reference TRBV28 and TRBJ1-5): DVKVTQSSRYLVKRTGEKVFLECVQDMDHENMFWYRQDPGLGLRLIYFSYDVKMKEKGDIPEGYSVSREKKERFSLILESASTNQTSMYLCASSLVGLRQGGKSNQPQHFGDGTRLSIL.

The chain combines TRBV29-1 with TRBJ1-2; D not resolved. The CDR3 sequence is 10 residues long. The V and J ends lost 3 bases and 4 bases respectively, with 3 bases between them. Germline V gene data show CDR1 as SQVTM and CDR2 as ANQGSEA. CDR3 sequence reads: CSVDSYGYTF. The CDR3 DNA reads as TGCAGCGTTGACAGCTATGGCTACACCTTC.

This clone was seen a handful of times. This chain joins TRBV7-2 and TRBJ2-5; weak D call: TRBD2 (5 bases). The CDR3 runs 14 residues. Trimming took off 3 bases at V and 5 bases at J, with 13 bases between the two ends. CDR1 is SGHTA, CDR2 FQGNSA, per germline. The chain's CDR3 is CASSFRGYGETQYF. CDR3 DNA: TGTGCCAGCAGCTTCCGGGGTTACGGGGAGACCCAGTACTTC.

This clone appeared a single time. The CDR3 DNA sequence: TGTGCCAGTAGTCCCACCGGGACACGGGAACTAAGAGCTAACTATGGCTACACCTTC. Translating it yields CASSPTGTRELRANYGYTF. V gene TRBV19 combines with J gene TRBJ1-2, with D perhaps TRBD1 (6 bases). Germline V lookup: CDR1 LNHDA, CDR2 SQIVND (reference sequence). Trimming stripped 5 bases from V and 0 bases from J, with 25 bases between. The CDR3 is 19 residues long.

This clone was recorded once. The rearrangement links TRBV5-6 to TRBJ1-2, with D perhaps TRBD1 (5 bases). Deletions cut 4 bases from V and 0 bases from J, with 22 bases between. The germline CDR1 and CDR2 sequences are SGHDT and YYEEEE. The CDR3 runs to 18 residues. The CDR3 DNA reads as TGTGCCAGCAGCCCTGTGAGAGGCGGGGGGTACTCTAACTATGGCTACACCTTC. Translating it yields CASSPVRGGGYSNYGYTF.

This clone appeared once. The rearrangement links TRBV7-2 to TRBJ2-7; D ambiguous. Looked up from germline, CDR1 is SGHTA and CDR2 is FQGNSA. V lost 5 bases and J 1 base, leaving 9 bases between the germline ends. The CDR3 is 13 residues long. This chain's CDR3 is CASSSLRSYEQYF. CDR3 DNA: TGTGCCAGCAGCAGTCTGAGGTCCTACGAGCAGTACTTC.

This clone was detected once. The chain uses TRBV9 and TRBJ2-2, with TRBD2 matching over 9 bases. This CDR3 is built from 15 residues. With 5 bases clipped from V and 0 bases from J, the junction kept 2 bases outside the gene matches. Germline CDR1 and CDR2: SGDLS and YYNGEE. The CDR3 DNA reads as TGTGCCAGCAGTCCTAGCGGGGCGAACACCGGGGAGCTGTTTTTT. Amino acids: CASSPSGANTGELFF.

The V and J genes are TRBV7-9 and TRBJ2-7; tentative D call: TRBD1 (8 bases). The CDR3 extends over 16 amino acids. The germline CDR1 and CDR2 sequences are SEHNR and FQNEAQ (reference sequence). Deletions cut 5 bases from V and 1 base from J, with 18 bases between. CDR3 protein: CASSTQGEGKSYEQYF. The CDR3 DNA follows: TGTGCCAGCAGCACACAGGGGGAGGGAAAGTCCTACGAGCAGTACTTC.

This rearrangement joins TRBV18 to TRBJ1-1; the D gene is possibly TRBD1 (6 bases). The germline CDR1 and CDR2 sequences are KGHSH and LQKENI. Trimming took off 1 base at V and 4 bases at J, with 19 bases between the two ends. The CDR3 contains 17 residues. CDR3: CASSPRQEGRGGTEAFF. The CDR3, as DNA: TGTGCCAGCTCACCACGTCAGGAAGGGAGGGGGGGCACTGAAGCTTTCTTT.

The chain joins TRBV7-6 to TRBJ2-3; 7 nucleotides align to TRBD2. The CDR3 covers 14 residues. CDR1 and CDR2 (germline): SGHVS, FNYEAQ. V was clipped by 7 bases and J by 1 base; unmatched bases: 5. The CDR3 region is CASTPRGGTDTQYF. CDR3 nucleotide sequence: TGTGCCAGCACTCCCCGGGGGGGCACAGATACGCAGTATTTT.

A single count supports this clone. The chain employs TRBV5-4 and TRBJ2-6; the D is unclear. V lost 4 bases and J lost 4, with 15 bases in between. The CDR3 length is 16 residues. Germline-derived CDR1 and CDR2 are SGHNT and YYREEE (reference sequence). CDR3 sequence reads: CASSRTVPSGANVLTF. In DNA, the CDR3 is TGTGCCAGCAGCCGTACAGTACCCTCCGGGGCCAACGTCCTGACTTTC.

The rearrangement uses TRBV2 and TRBJ2-7; TRBD2 agrees at 11 bases. This CDR3 is 15 amino acids long. Germline V gene data show CDR1 as SNHLY and CDR2 as FYNNEI. The junction had 7 bases not matched to a gene; V was cut back by 6 bases and J by 3 bases. CDR3 in amino acids: CASRDTSGSLYEQYF. The CDR3 coding sequence is TGTGCCAGCAGGGATACTAGCGGGAGTCTCTACGAGCAGTACTTC.

This chain links TRBV5-1 with TRBJ2-7; 9 nucleotides line up with TRBD1. Trimming took 3 bases from V and 6 from J; bases not matched to a gene: 7. This CDR3 is 14 amino acids long. In germline, CDR1 is SGHRS, CDR2 YFSETQ. Written as DNA, the CDR3 is TGCGCCAGCAGCTCGGGACAGGGCAGGGGCGAGCAGTACTTC. This encodes CASSSGQGRGEQYF.